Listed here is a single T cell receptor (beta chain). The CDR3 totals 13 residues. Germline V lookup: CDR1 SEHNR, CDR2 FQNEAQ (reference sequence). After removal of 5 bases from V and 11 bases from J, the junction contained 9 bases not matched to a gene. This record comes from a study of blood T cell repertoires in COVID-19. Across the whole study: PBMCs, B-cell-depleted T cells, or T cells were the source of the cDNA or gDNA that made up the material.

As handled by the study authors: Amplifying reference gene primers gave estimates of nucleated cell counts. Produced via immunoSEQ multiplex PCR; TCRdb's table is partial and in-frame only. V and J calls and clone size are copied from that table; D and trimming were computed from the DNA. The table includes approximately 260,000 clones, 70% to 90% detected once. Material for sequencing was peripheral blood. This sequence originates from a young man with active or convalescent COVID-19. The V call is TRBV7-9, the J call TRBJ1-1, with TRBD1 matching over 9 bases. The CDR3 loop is CASSPQGAHWAFF. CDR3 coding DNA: TGTGCCAGCAGCCCACAGGGGGCGCATTGGGCTTTCTTT.